The rows below give T cell receptor beta chains drawn from one sample of a study of cytomegalovirus exposure and HLA in healthy donors. This table comes from immunoSEQ multiplex PCR, and its TCRdb copy is limited to in-frame clones, with some not included. The sample yields 150,000 to 200,000 clones, 80% seen once. The material sequenced was PBMCs. The source of these receptors is a woman aged 40-49 years in good health and CMV-seronegative. Each CDR3 is given with its conserved first and last residue. The D gene is left open where the match is weak. Where a row states a size, it is once, few, many or the class of an expanded clone; other rows omit it.

V gene	J gene	D gene	clone size	CDR3 protein	CDR3 DNA
TRBV7-8	TRBJ1-5	.	.	CASSLAASNQPQHF	TGTGCCAGCAGCTTAGCAGCCTCAAATCAGCCCCAGCATTTT
TRBV7-2	TRBJ1-4	.	few	CASSPRQVGAEKLFF	TGTGCCAGCAGCCCACGACAGGTCGGAGCTGAAAAACTGTTTTTT
TRBV4-3	TRBJ2-1	TRBD2	.	CASSPNRGGYEQFF	TGCGCCAGCAGCCCTAACCGGGGGGGGTATGAGCAGTTCTTC
TRBV5-4	TRBJ2-5	TRBD2	.	CASSQGSGGLIQETQYF	TGTGCCAGCAGCCAGGGAAGCGGGGGGCTGATCCAAGAGACCCAGTACTTC
TRBV10-1	TRBJ1-2	.	.	CASSEPYMRHYLIYGYTF	TGCGCCAGCAGTGAGCCCTACATGAGACATTACCTGATTTATGGCTACACCTTC
TRBV6-4	TRBJ2-1	.	.	CASSGSHQAGPYNEQFF	TGTGCCAGCAGTGGATCTCACCAGGCGGGGCCATACAATGAGCAGTTCTTC
TRBV19	TRBJ2-3	TRBD1	.	CASSTTGGASNTQYF	TGTGCCAGTAGTACTACAGGGGGCGCGTCTAATACGCAGTATTTT
TRBV28	TRBJ2-3	.	few	CASSSTSFTDTQYF	TGTGCCAGCTCGTCTACTAGCTTCACAGATACGCAGTATTTT
TRBV29-1	TRBJ2-7	.	.	CSVEAESTYEQYF	TGCAGCGTTGAAGCTGAGTCGACCTACGAGCAGTACTTC
TRBV5-4	TRBJ2-3	TRBD1	.	CASTPHRGQRHSTDTQYF	TGTGCCAGCACCCCTCATAGGGGACAGCGACATAGCACAGATACGCAGTATTTT
TRBV7-9	TRBJ1-2	TRBD1	.	CASTRGGWRTGTGYTF	TGTGCCAGCACCCGCGGTGGGTGGAGGACAGGGACTGGCTACACCTTC
TRBV7-9	TRBJ2-2	TRBD1	.	CASSPGQGDTGELFF	TGTGCCAGCAGCCCCGGACAGGGCGACACCGGGGAGCTGTTTTTT
TRBV15	TRBJ2-3	TRBD2	.	CATSGLAGVQTQIDTQYF	TGTGCCACCAGCGGACTAGCGGGAGTCCAGACCCAAATAGATACGCAGTATTTT
TRBV10-2	TRBJ2-7	TRBD1	.	CASSEPGQGNNEQYF	TGCGCCAGCAGTGAGCCGGGACAGGGTAATAACGAGCAGTACTTC
TRBV7-9	TRBJ1-1	.	.	CASSFIIREDTEAFF	TGTGCCAGCAGCTTTATTATCAGGGAGGACACTGAAGCTTTCTTT
TRBV21-1	TRBJ2-2	.	.	CASSKAPRTARTLFTGELFF	TGTGCCAGCAGCAAAGCACCCCGTACAGCCCGAACTCTATTTACCGGGGAGCTGTTTTTT
TRBV19	TRBJ1-1	.	.	CASSPDRGRNTEAFF	TGTGCCAGTTCACCGGATCGGGGGAGGAACACTGAAGCTTTCTTT